A selection of T cell receptor beta chains follows, all from one sample in a study of cytomegalovirus exposure and HLA in healthy donors. Method: immunoSEQ multiplex PCR; TCRdb's copy keeps in-frame clones and lacks some. The sample holds about 100,000 clones, 70% to 80% seen once. The sequenced sample consisted of PBMCs. These receptors originate from a woman aged 18-30 years in good health and CMV-seropositive. CDR3s include the opening cysteine and the closing phenylalanine or tryptophan. D genes are given only for firm matches. Clone size, where shown, is once, few, many, or a class for clones that have expanded.

j_call clone_size v_call d_call cdr3_nt cdr3_aa
TRBJ2-7 . TRBV7-2 TRBD1 TGTGCCAGCAGCGTCCTAGGACAGGGGTACGAGCAGTACTTC CASSVLGQGYEQYF
TRBJ2-1 . TRBV4-3 TRBD2 TGCGCCAGCAGCCAAGCCGGGCTAGCGGGTGGATACAATGAGCAGTTCTTC CASSQAGLAGGYNEQFF
TRBJ2-6 . TRBV30 . TGTGCCTGGAGTGTACGGAGGTCTGGGGCCAACGTCCTGACTTTC CAWSVRRSGANVLTF
TRBJ2-7 . TRBV28 TRBD1 TGTGCCAGCAGTTCCCCGGGACAGCACTACGAGCAGTACTTC CASSSPGQHYEQYF
TRBJ2-6 . TRBV6-5 . TGTGCCAGCAGTTACGAACAGTCCTCTGGGGCCAACGTCCTGACTTTC CASSYEQSSGANVLTF
TRBJ1-5 . TRBV19 TRBD1 TGTGCCAGTAGTCCACGACAGGGTACCCATCAGCCCCAGCATTTT CASSPRQGTHQPQHF
TRBJ1-5 few TRBV7-2 . TGTGCCAGCAGCCCTCTTGAGGGCGGGCCCCAGCATTTT CASSPLEGGPQHF
TRBJ2-2 . TRBV7-9 TRBD2 TGTGCCAGCAGCCCAGGGACTAGTGCTGACACCGGGGAGCTGTTTTTT CASSPGTSADTGELFF
TRBJ2-5 . TRBV5-1 TRBD2 TGCGCCAGCAGCTTAAGGACTAGCGGGACTAAAGAGACCCAGTACTTC CASSLRTSGTKETQYF
TRBJ2-2 . TRBV2 . TGTGCCAGCAGGGTGGGGCTACCGAACACCGGGGAGCTGTTTTTT CASRVGLPNTGELFF
TRBJ2-1 . TRBV28 TRBD2 TGTGCCAGCAGTTTATATCAGGGCGGGAGGGACGAGCAGTTCTTC CASSLYQGGRDEQFF
TRBJ2-7 . TRBV28 TRBD2 TGTGCCAGCAGTTGGAGCGCGGGAGGGGTTTACGAGCAGTACTTC CASSWSAGGVYEQYF
TRBJ2-3 . TRBV20-1 . TGCAGTGCCTCCCCCGTGGATACGCAGTATTTT CSASPVDTQYF
TRBJ1-4 . TRBV5-1 TRBD1 TGCGCCAGCAGCTGGGGGATAACAGGGGCGGGGAGTGAAAAACTGTTTTTT CASSWGITGAGSEKLFF
TRBJ2-7 . TRBV7-9 . TGTGCCAGCAGCTTAGCGGGCAGCTACGAGCAGTACTTC CASSLAGSYEQYF
TRBJ1-1 . TRBV6-5 . TGTGCCAGCAGTTACTCGAATGAGGGACTTAGAGCTTTCTTT CASSYSNEGLRAFF
TRBJ2-4 . TRBV4-1 . TGCGCCAGCAGCCGCATAAGTCTAGTCACTAAAAACATTCAGTACTTC CASSRISLVTKNIQYF
TRBJ2-5 . TRBV7-8 . TGTGCCAGCAGCTTAGGTGTCCCATCCGAGACCCAGTACTTC CASSLGVPSETQYF
TRBJ1-1 . TRBV30 . TGTGCCTGGAGTAATGGTTTAGGGGGCACTGAAGCTTTCTTT CAWSNGLGGTEAFF
TRBJ2-7 . TRBV19 . TGTGCCAGTAGTGAGGGCAGATACTACGAGCAGTACTTC CASSEGRYYEQYF
TRBJ1-1 . TRBV29-1 . TGCAGCGTTGACAGGGCCTTTGAAGCTTTCTTT CSVDRAFEAFF
TRBJ2-3 . TRBV5-4 . TGTGCCAGCAGCTTCCGAGATACGCAGTATTTT CASSFRDTQYF
TRBJ2-7 . TRBV19 . TGTGCCAGTAGTATAGTGGGGCGCCTCATCTACGAGCAGTACTTC CASSIVGRLIYEQYF
TRBJ2-2 . TRBV13 TRBD2 TGTGCCAGCAGCTCTACCCCGGGGGTAGCGGGAGTGGGCACCGGGGAGCTGTTTTTT CASSSTPGVAGVGTGELFF
TRBJ2-4 . TRBV11-2 TRBD2 TGTGCCAGCAGCTTCGGGACTAGCGGGCCTAAAAACATTCAGTACTTC CASSFGTSGPKNIQYF
TRBJ2-7 . TRBV5-4 . TGTGCCAGCTCGTACTCCCCGGACAGATCCTACGAGCAGTACTTC CASSYSPDRSYEQYF
TRBJ2-5 . TRBV6-5 . TGTGCCAGCAGTTACGGTGCAGGGGAGGGGTCGGAGACCCAGTACTTC CASSYGAGEGSETQYF
TRBJ2-1 . TRBV29-1 TRBD2 TGCAGCGTGGGCCACGGGGGGGAGCAGTTCTTC CSVGHGGEQFF
TRBJ2-7 . TRBV27 TRBD1 TGTGCCAGCAGCCGGGACAGGGGGTCGGGCGAGCAGTACTTC CASSRDRGSGEQYF
TRBJ2-5 . TRBV7-7 TRBD1 TGTGCTAGCAGCTTACTCAACCGGGACAGCCCCCAAGAGACCCAGTACTTC CASSLLNRDSPQETQYF
TRBJ2-1 . TRBV4-2 . TGTGCCAGCAGCCAAGATTCGACAGTATACAATGAGCAGTTCTTC CASSQDSTVYNEQFF
TRBJ1-6 once TRBV28 TRBD1 TGTGCCAGCAATCCGAGGTACAGGGGACTTAATTCACCCCTCCACTTT CASNPRYRGLNSPLHF
TRBJ2-7 few TRBV15 TRBD1 TGTGCCACCAGCAGGGGACAGGGTACCCCCTACGAGCAGTACTTC CATSRGQGTPYEQYF
TRBJ2-1 . TRBV27 TRBD2 TGTGCCAGCAGTGCCGACCCAATAGCGGGCGGGGTGGATGAGCAGTTCTTC CASSADPIAGGVDEQFF
TRBJ2-1 . TRBV6-4 . TGTGCCAGCAGTGACGGGGGAGGACGGGATGAGCAGTTCTTC CASSDGGGRDEQFF
TRBJ1-1 . TRBV7-9 TRBD1 TGTGCCAGCGGCTTTGACACAGGGGAGAACACTGAAGCTTTCTTT CASGFDTGENTEAFF
TRBJ1-4 . TRBV30 TRBD1 TGTGCCTGGAGTGAAGGGGACAGGGCGGGAAAAAAACTGTTTTTT CAWSEGDRAGKKLFF
TRBJ2-1 . TRBV11-3 TRBD1 TGTGCCAGCAGCCGAGCCGGGACAGGGGGATTCAATGAGCAGTTCTTC CASSRAGTGGFNEQFF
TRBJ2-2 . TRBV9 . TGTGCCAGCAGCCCTTACACCGGGGAGCTGTTTTTT CASSPYTGELFF
TRBJ2-1 . TRBV6-6 . TGTGCCAGCAGTTACTCGTTAAATGAGCAGTTCTTC CASSYSLNEQFF
TRBJ2-2 once TRBV25-1 . TGTGCCAGCAGTGCCGCCGGTGATAACACCGGGGAGCTGTTTTTT CASSAAGDNTGELFF
TRBJ1-5 . TRBV6-1 . TGTGCCAGCGGAAGGACAGTCAATCAGCCCCAGCATTTT CASGRTVNQPQHF
TRBJ2-2 . TRBV7-6 . TGTGCCAGCAGCTTAGGGAGGGCGTCCGGGGAGCTGTTTTTT CASSLGRASGELFF
TRBJ2-1 . TRBV30 TRBD2 TGTGCCTGGAGTGTACGGACTAGCGGGAGCAATGAGCAGTTCTTC CAWSVRTSGSNEQFF
TRBJ1-1 . TRBV29-1 TRBD1 TGCAGCGCCGACGGACAGGGTGAAAGTCCGTGGAACACTGAAGCTTTCTTT CSADGQGESPWNTEAFF
TRBJ1-5 . TRBV5-8 TRBD1 TGTGCCAGCAGCTCACAGGGGGCCAATCAGCCCCAGCATTTT CASSSQGANQPQHF
TRBJ2-1 . TRBV11-2 TRBD2 TGTGCCAGCAGCACGAGGACTAGCGGGCTGGGGAATGAGCAGTTCTTC CASSTRTSGLGNEQFF
TRBJ2-1 . TRBV7-9 . TGTGCCAGCAGCCCATCGACCCAGTACAGCTATGAGCAGTTCTTC CASSPSTQYSYEQFF
TRBJ1-1 few TRBV27 . TGTGCCAGCAGTTTTGAGGGGGGGCGAAGGGTTTGGGGCACTGAAGCTTTCTTT CASSFEGGRRVWGTEAFF
TRBJ2-1 once TRBV19 TRBD1 TGTGCCAGTAGTAGGGAACACAGGGGTGAGCAGTTCTTC CASSREHRGEQFF
TRBJ2-1 . TRBV9 TRBD2 TGTGCCAGCAGCGTAGTCCCCTCAGAAGGGAGGGCCTACAATGAGCAGTTCTTC CASSVVPSEGRAYNEQFF
TRBJ1-4 . TRBV7-8 TRBD1 TGTGCCAGCAGCTACGGGACAGTCAATGAAAAACTGTTTTTT CASSYGTVNEKLFF
TRBJ1-1 few TRBV11-2 . TGTGCCAGCAGCTATGGGCGTGGAAACACTGAAGCTTTCTTT CASSYGRGNTEAFF